This is a list of T cell receptor beta chains from one sample in a study of graft-versus-host responses after intestinal transplantation. These TCRs are of unknown antigen specificity. Clones were read by immunoSEQ multiplex PCR, and TCRdb kept only the in-frame ones, dropping some. The profile shows about 120,000 clones, 85% to 95% of them singletons. The sequencing here drew on unstimulated CD8+ T cells sorted from spleen or lymph node cells, taken before intestinal transplant. Receptors were obtained from a human donor who received an intestinal transplant. CDR3s include the opening cysteine and the closing phenylalanine or tryptophan.

V gene	J gene	CDR3 protein
TRBV9	TRBJ2-3	CASSVTQRGTDTQYF
TRBV28	TRBJ2-7	CASGRQGESYEQYF
TRBV5-1	TRBJ1-1	CASSFPNREPFF
TRBV4-2	TRBJ2-3	CASSQEPSGVTDTQYF
TRBV4-2	TRBJ1-2	CASSPSGTYGYTF
TRBV4-1	TRBJ2-1	CASSPRTRVAGGNEQFF
TRBV4-1	TRBJ2-5	CASSQTSGLDLETQYF
TRBV5-5	TRBJ2-1	CASSFGGGRDEQFF
TRBV7-6	TRBJ2-1	CASSLSGGTESYNEQFF
TRBV11-3	TRBJ2-3	CASSLEVADTQYF
TRBV4-1	TRBJ2-7	CASSRQGGSYEQYF
TRBV5-8	TRBJ2-1	CASSPGTSGGKQFF
TRBV5-1	TRBJ2-5	CASSPDRETQYF
TRBV20-1	TRBJ1-2	CSARGGNTF
TRBV9	TRBJ2-1	CASSVQGTGVNEQFF
TRBV6-1	TRBJ1-1	CASSPGGLNTEAFF
TRBV29-1	TRBJ1-2	CSVEDGRGYGYTF
TRBV5-4	TRBJ2-7	CASSDRLSYEQYF
TRBV5-6	TRBJ1-2	CASSLQEPTFYGYTF
TRBV4-3	TRBJ2-5	CASSQAEWQETQYF
TRBV28	TRBJ2-7	CASRRKQGPSYEQYF
TRBV28	TRBJ1-2	CASSVLPIYGYTF
TRBV4-1	TRBJ1-1	CASSQVGTRGTKAFF
TRBV28	TRBJ2-7	CASSLSRDINTYEQYF
TRBV14	-	CASSPVPSYEQYF
TRBV10-2	TRBJ1-4	CASTPTGEVEKLFF
TRBV4-1	TRBJ2-7	CASSRQGEREQYF
TRBV6-1	TRBJ1-5	CASSEVQWGGGQPQHF
TRBV7-9	TRBJ2-5	CAIRRGLAGEEQYF
TRBV19	TRBJ2-4	CASSMLPIAKNIQYF